This T cell receptor beta chain was retrieved from a study of OX40 agonist ivuxolimab in advanced cancers. The table came from immunoSEQ multiplex PCR; TCRdb's copy has only in-frame clones and leaves some out. The sample has roughly 70,000 clones; roughly four fifths are singletons. Sequencing used CD4+ or CD8+ T cells sorted from blood, obtained in a trial of the OX40 agonist ivuxolimab. This receptor was identified in an adult with an advanced solid tumor such as melanoma, head and neck, liver or kidney cancer.

The CDR3 DNA reads TGCGCCAGCAGCTTGAGAGCAGGGGGTGGACAGGGTGAGCAGTTCTTC. It is translated as CASSLRAGGGQGEQFF. The chain couples TRBV5-1 to TRBJ2-1; TRBD1 matches at 8 bases. The trim removed 1 base at V and 9 bases at J, leaving 12 bases unmatched. CDR1 and CDR2 (germline): SGHRS, YFSETQ. CDR3 length: 16 amino acids.